The clone carrying this T cell receptor (beta chain) has a single count. Its antigen is unknown. This sample stems from a study of T cell responses to AZD1222 COVID-19 vaccine. About the research overall: Pooled together were second doses at about 4 or about 12 weeks.

This table comes from immunoSEQ multiplex PCR, and its TCRdb copy is limited to in-frame clones, with some not included. The sample contains some 170,000 clones, about 88% of which appear only once. Study-level results: Sampling that yielded the repertoires occurred only after the peak T cell response. In a largely white British group with more females than males, clonal diversity was possibly underestimated.

The CDR3 length is 15 residues. J lost 1 base, V lost 3 bases, and 5 bases had no gene match. Germline loops: CDR1 GTSNPN, CDR2 SVGIG (reference sequence). V is TRBV30 and J is TRBJ1-5, with TRBD1 matching 8 bases. Material: peripheral blood, obtained on day 0 of AZD1222 vaccination. This TCR was sampled from an adult in good health. CDR3 region: CAWRPRTGSNQPQHF. The CDR3 DNA sequence: TGTGCCTGGAGGCCCCGGACAGGGAGCAATCAGCCCCAGCATTTT.